Below are 3 T cell receptor beta chains sequenced from a single sample in a study of T cell clonality in common variable immunodeficiency. Sequencing used immunoSEQ multiplex PCR; TCRdb keeps in-frame clones, though not all of them. The sample holds approximately 58,000 clones, and no clone turns up only once. Material: peripheral blood mononuclear cells. Receptors were obtained from a person aged 18-70 years in good health.

This clone was seen many times. The read finishes 3 residues shy of the CDR3 end, and the germline J gene is used to complete it. The chain uses TRBV5-1 and TRBJ2-7; 7 nucleotides match TRBD2. Germline-derived CDR1 and CDR2 are SGHRS and YFSETQ. Trimming took 2 bases from V and 2 from J; bases not matched to a gene: 7. The CDR3 contains 15 residues. CDR3 DNA (partial): TGCGCCAGCAGCTTCCCGGGAGCGGGAACCTACGAG. It yields the protein CASSFPGAGTYE. Given in full, the CDR3 is CASSFPGAGTYEQYF.

This clone has at least ten counts. Read sequence stops 3 residues before the CDR3 end, and the germline J gene provides the missing end. The gene calls are TRBV23-1 and TRBJ1-4; tentatively, D is TRBD1 (5 bases). TRBV23-1 belongs to the ORF category, with a function that is uncertain. This CDR3 has 16 amino acids. The sequenced CDR3 bases are TGCGTCTGGTGGGACTATACCCGGAGTTCTAATGAAAAA. It is translated as CVWWDYTRSSNEK. The whole CDR3 region reads CVWWDYTRSSNEKLFF.

This clone has a count of ten or more. The read comes to an end 3 residues before the CDR3 does, leaving the germline J gene to fill in the end. This chain joins TRBV4-2 and TRBJ2-3, with a weak D call TRBD2 (5 bases). Germline lookup yields CDR1 LGHNA and CDR2 YNFKEQ. Trimming removed 1 base from V and 3 bases from J, with 8 bases in between. The CDR3 has 14 residues. CDR3 bases read: TGTGCCAGCAGCCAAGTAGGCGGGACAGATACG. Residues: CASSQVGGTDT. The CDR3 in full is CASSQVGGTDTQYF.